The 7 T cell receptor beta chains in this list originate from one sample, sequenced in a study of T cells in Graves' hyperthyroidism and ophthalmopathy. TCR beta CDR3 regions were amplified from RNA. HTBI primers drove first-round RT-PCR of the TCR CDR3. MiXCR, run by TCRdb on the multiplex PCR reads, gives a single entry per CDR3 protein. The table shows around 660,000 distinct CDR3 sequences, with nearly 45% occurring only once. Source material: peripheral blood or thyroid tissue (not recorded which). Receptor source: an adult man with Graves' disease, either hyperthyroidism or ophthalmopathy (not recorded which).

The rearrangement links TRBV7-6 to TRBJ1-2, with a possible D match to TRBD1 (6 bases). The CDR3 runs 17 residues. V lost 3 bases and J lost 8, with 25 bases in between. Germline V gene data show CDR1 as SGHVS and CDR2 as FNYEAQ. The CDR3 sequence is CASSLEAGIQGLHGYTF. The CDR3 nucleotides read TGTGCCAGCAGCTTGGAGGCGGGAATACAGGGCCTGCACGGCTACACCTTC.

The chain has TRBV29-1 and TRBJ1-1; D perhaps matches TRBD1 (5 bases). The germline V gene encodes CDR1 SQVTM and CDR2 ANQGSEA. Trimming stripped 0 bases from V and 4 bases from J, with 9 bases between. The CDR3 runs 13 residues. The CDR3 DNA follows: TGCAGCGTTGAAGATCAGGGTGGCACTGAAGCTTTCTTT. Protein product: CSVEDQGGTEAFF.

The genes are TRBV7-9 and TRBJ2-2; the D is unclear. The germline V gene has CDR1 SEHNR and CDR2 FQNEAQ (reference sequence). V shed 6 bases and J shed 6 bases, with 11 bases lying between them. CDR3 length equals 13 residues. In DNA, the CDR3 is TGTGCCAGCAGTCTAGATTTGGCCGGGGAGCTGTTTTTT. Translation gives CASSLDLAGELFF.

Here the CDR3 DNA reads TGTGCCAGCAGCTATCGTGTACAGGGGACATCCTACGAGCAGTACTTC. Its protein product is CASSYRVQGTSYEQYF. V and J are TRBV6-6 and TRBJ2-7; TRBD1 matches at 7 bases. The CDR3 has 16 residues. The V gene's germline CDR1 is MNHNY and CDR2 SVGAGI (reference sequence). V lost 6 bases to trimming and J lost 1 base; unmatched junction nucleotides: 12.

Concerning this clonotype itself: Its ends do not fully match the called genes, so a read error is possible. The J gene is TRBJ1-4, the V gene TRBV2; TRBD1 is a possible D gene (6 bases). This CDR3 comprises 9 residues. Per the germline V gene, CDR1 is SNHLY and CDR2 is FYNNEI. For the CDR3, the DNA is TGTGCCATCAGTGGGGCAGGGGTTTTT. As protein: CAISGAGVF.

This clonotype has just a few counts. CDR3 coding DNA: TGTGCCAGCACGACTCAACAGGGTCTAGTCAATCAGCCCCAGCATTTT. Residues: CASTTQQGLVNQPQHF. The V call is TRBV12-3 or TRBV12-4, the J call TRBJ1-5, with TRBD1 as a possible D gene (6 bases). The V end lost 7 bases, the J end lost 3 bases, and 19 bases lay between the germline ends. This CDR3 contains 16 residues.

The chain uses TRBV6-1 and TRBJ1-1, with unresolved D. V lost 11 bases, J lost 5 bases, and 12 bases lay in between. CDR1 and CDR2 from the germline V gene are MNHNS and SASEGT. The CDR3 runs 11 residues. The CDR3 coding sequence is TGTGCCTGGAGTGTCGAAACTGAAGCTTTCTTT. As protein: CAWSVETEAFF.